The 10 T cell receptor beta chains below come from one sample, sequenced in a study of shared clonotypes between healthy human individuals. The protocol was immunoSEQ multiplex PCR, while the TCRdb copy is restricted to in-frame clones and leaves out a portion. The data show approximately 2,300,000 clones, 92% seen once. Specimen: naive CD4+ T cells from PBMCs. Documented subset: CD45RA+ positively selected. The receptors stem from a man between 18 and 29 years old in good health. Some clones in this sample may be carry-over from other donors' samples.

This clone was seen once. The same CDR3 is also encoded by other DNA sequences in this sample. The chain links TRBV6-5 to TRBJ2-7; 10 bases are a match to TRBD1. This CDR3 has 15 amino acids. V was pared by 4 bases and J by 2 bases, with 5 bases of the junction left unmatched. Per germline, CDR1 MNHEY and CDR2 SVGAGI. The CDR3 loop is CASSSRDRGPYEQYF. CDR3 DNA sequence: TGTGCCAGCAGTTCCCGGGACAGGGGACCCTACGAGCAGTACTTC.

As concerns this clone: Other DNA sequences from this sample encode an identical CDR3 as well. This chain links TRBV30 with TRBJ1-1; D unclear. The ends were cut back, 0 bases at V and 1 base at J, with 3 bases in the middle. Looked up from germline, CDR1 is GTSNPN and CDR2 is SVGIG (reference sequence). The CDR3 is 12 residues long. The CDR3 sequence: CAWSVRNTEAFF. CDR3 coding DNA: TGTGCCTGGAGTGTACGGAACACTGAAGCTTTCTTT.

The chain combines TRBV6-5 with TRBJ2-7, with TRBD1 matching over 7 bases. The ends lost 6 bases at V and 6 bases at J; junction bases unmatched: 11. CDR1 is MNHEY, CDR2 SVGAGI, per germline. This CDR3 contains 14 residues. The CDR3 nucleotides are TGTGCCAGCAGCCCTCGGACAGGCGCGAGCGAGCAGTACTTC. This gives the protein CASSPRTGASEQYF.

CDR3 DNA sequence: TGTGCCAGCAGGGAGGGGATCCACACTGAAGCTTTCTTT. Translation gives CASREGIHTEAFF. This chain connects TRBV6-1 to TRBJ1-1; D may be TRBD1 (5 bases). Germline values: CDR1 MNHNS, CDR2 SASEGT. The CDR3 sequence is 13 residues long. V gave up 6 bases and J gave up 3 bases, with 11 bases separating them.

V gene TRBV28 combines with J gene TRBJ2-7; D possibly uses TRBD1 or TRBD2 (5 bases each). Germline V gives CDR1 MDHEN, CDR2 SYDVKM. The CDR3 consists of 14 residues. The V gene lost 6 bases and the J gene lost 4 bases, with 16 bases spanning the gap. The CDR3 DNA is TGTGCCAGCAGAGCCGGGACCACCCAATACGAGCAGTACTTC. Translated: CASRAGTTQYEQYF.

This clone was found a few times. The gene calls are TRBV20-1 and TRBJ1-1; tentative D call: TRBD1 (6 bases). CDR1 and CDR2 from the germline V gene are DFQATT and SNEGSKA (reference sequence). This CDR3 has 11 residues. This CDR3 is CRGQLNTEAFF. CDR3 bases: TGCAGAGGACAGCTGAACACTGAAGCTTTCTTT.

The CDR3: CASSPGKGSNQPQHF. In DNA, the CDR3 is TGTGCCAGCAGCCCCGGGAAAGGTAGCAATCAGCCCCAGCATTTT. V is TRBV28 and J is TRBJ1-5; D call uncertain. The CDR3 extends over 15 amino acids. Germline V gene data show CDR1 as MDHEN and CDR2 as SYDVKM. V dropped 6 bases and J dropped 0 bases, with 12 bases sitting between them.

The chain links TRBV7-9 to TRBJ2-4, with 10 bases fitting TRBD1. The CDR3 is made up of 16 amino acids. The V gene end was trimmed by 5 bases and the J gene end by 5 bases; junction bases not matched to a gene: 9. Germline CDR1 SEHNR, CDR2 FQNEAQ (reference sequence). The CDR3 here is CASSLRTGGGENIQYF. Written as DNA, the CDR3 is TGTGCCAGCAGCCTTCGGACAGGGGGTGGGGAAAACATTCAGTACTTC. Filled out from reference TRBV7-9 and TRBJ2-4, the complete variable domain reads DTGVSQNPRHKITKRGQNVTFRCDPISEHNRLYWYRQTLGQGPEFLTYFQNEAQLEKSRLLSDRFSAERPKGSFSTLEIQRTEQGDSAMYLCASSLRTGGGENIQYFGAGTRLSVL.

This chain joins TRBV6-1 and TRBJ2-2; 7 nucleotides agree with TRBD2. The V and J ends lost 3 bases and 3 bases, in that order; junction bases with no gene match: 10. CDR3 length: 17 amino acids. CDR1 MNHNS and CDR2 SASEGT come from the germline V gene. The CDR3: CASSEGAGSGYTGELFF. The CDR3 DNA reads TGTGCCAGCAGTGAGGGAGCGGGGAGCGGTTACACCGGGGAGCTGTTTTTT.

The chain has TRBV4-2 and TRBJ2-5, with TRBD1 matching 10 bases. The V and J ends lost 3 bases and 0 bases, in that order; junction bases with no gene match: 1. This CDR3 region has 15 residues. Per germline, CDR1 LGHNA and CDR2 YNFKEQ. In DNA form, the CDR3 reads TGTGCCAGCAGCCAGGACAGGGGGTACCAAGAGACCCAGTACTTC. Protein: CASSQDRGYQETQYF.